This TCR beta chain was found in a study of OX40 agonist ivuxolimab in advanced cancers. Looking at the study overall: Males comprised around 78% of the group, whose mean age was approximately 61 years (range roughly 20 to 85). Study-level points and caveats: The work left the antigen specificity of expanded peripheral T cells undetermined. Dose levels from 0.1 to 3.0 mg/kg saw CD4+ and CD8+ blood T cells expand clonally by week 6.

Assay used: immunoSEQ multiplex PCR; TCRdb lists only in-frame clones, some missing. The sample comprises about 77,000 clones, around 86% of which are singletons, and roughly 0.7% rests with the top ten. Note on this clone: Its antigen is unidentified.

Prior autoimmune disease or systemic immunosuppression barred patients. This receptor was taken from an adult with an advanced solid tumor such as melanoma, head and neck, liver or kidney cancer. The input for sequencing was CD4+ or CD8+ T cells sorted from blood, taken in a trial of the OX40 agonist ivuxolimab.

The CDR3 region is CASSQEAAPGQSFQETQYF. The CDR3 DNA is TGCGCCAGCAGCCAAGAAGCCGCACCGGGACAGAGTTTCCAAGAGACCCAGTACTTC. The V gene is TRBV4-1, the J gene TRBJ2-5, with 7 bases identical to TRBD1. CDR3 length equals 19 residues. CDR1 and CDR2 from the germline V gene are MGHRA and YSYEKL. J was trimmed by 1 base and V by 0 bases; bases with no gene match: 14.